What follows are 13 T cell receptor beta chains derived from one specimen sequenced in a study of beta chain features in type 1 diabetes. Reverse transcription of all isolated RNA meant that expressed TCRB transcripts were sequenced. Sequencing used immunoSEQ multiplex PCR; TCRdb keeps in-frame clones, though not all of them. The data contain more than 300,000 clones, 8% of them seen just once; the ten biggest clones take up less than 0.45%. The sequenced sample was central memory CD4+ T cells from blood. The source of these receptors is a woman aged 18 to 35 in good health.

The chain combines TRBV7-2 with TRBJ2-2, with TRBD2 matching 8 bases. The V gene's germline CDR1 is SGHTA and CDR2 FQGNSA. The J segment lost 5 bases and the V segment lost 1 base, leaving 6 bases of the junction unmatched. The CDR3 has 16 residues. The DNA of the CDR3 is TGTGCCAGCAGCTTAGGTGGTAGCGGGATGACCGGGGAGCTGTTTTTT. It specifies CASSLGGSGMTGELFF.

This clone turned up a few times. This rearrangement joins TRBV15 to TRBJ1-2; 8 nucleotides agree with TRBD1. Germline V gene lookup returns CDR1 LNHNV and CDR2 YYDKDF (reference sequence). V lost 3 bases, J lost 6 bases, and 6 bases stayed unmatched. The CDR3 runs to 14 residues. This chain's CDR3 is CATSRGGTGNGYTF. The DNA for the CDR3 is TGTGCCACCAGCAGGGGAGGGACAGGCAATGGCTACACCTTC.

CDR3 residues: CASAGTGATEAFF. The CDR3 DNA is TGTGCCAGCGCCGGGACAGGGGCCACTGAAGCTTTCTTT. The gene calls are TRBV27 and TRBJ1-1; 10 nucleotides line up with TRBD1. This CDR3 region has 13 residues. Germline V lookup: CDR1 MNHEY, CDR2 SMNVEV (reference sequence). With 8 bases clipped from V and 4 bases from J, the junction kept 4 bases outside the gene matches.

The V gene is TRBV7-9, the J gene TRBJ2-7; 8 nucleotides match TRBD2. Germline loops: CDR1 SEHNR, CDR2 FQNEAQ (reference sequence). After removal of 2 bases from V and 3 bases from J, the junction contained 3 bases not matched to a gene. The CDR3 consists of 14 residues. The CDR3 sequence: CASSLREGRYEQYF. In DNA form, the CDR3 reads TGTGCCAGCAGCTTACGGGAGGGCCGCTACGAGCAGTACTTC.

This clone was counted a few times. The rearrangement links TRBV7-9 to TRBJ1-5, with unresolved D. This CDR3 has 13 residues. Germline CDR1 reads SEHNR; CDR2 reads FQNEAQ (reference sequence). Trimming took off 1 base at V and 9 bases at J, with 10 bases between the two ends. The CDR3 region is CASSLDRSAPQHF. CDR3 nucleotide sequence: TGTGCCAGCAGCTTAGACAGATCCGCGCCCCAGCATTTT.

V usage is TRBV19 and J usage is TRBJ1-5; TRBD1 agrees at 7 bases. The CDR3 has 16 amino acids. In germline, CDR1 is LNHDA, CDR2 SQIVND (reference sequence). After removal of 2 bases from V and 7 bases from J, the junction contained 11 bases not matched to a gene. The CDR3 loop is CASSILNQGGGQPQHF. The DNA of the CDR3 is TGTGCCAGTAGTATACTGAATCAGGGGGGTGGACAGCCCCAGCATTTT.

This rearrangement joins TRBV6-5 to TRBJ2-7; the D gene is possibly TRBD2 (6 bases). The length of the CDR3 is 15 residues. The V end lost 6 bases, the J end lost 2 bases, and 17 bases lay between the germline ends. Germline CDR1 and CDR2: MNHEY and SVGAGI. CDR3 nucleotides: TGTGCCAGCAGACCCAGCCTAGCGAGCCCCTACGAGCAGTACTTC. It is translated as CASRPSLASPYEQYF.

This clone was picked up a small number of times. As DNA, the CDR3 is TGTGCCAGCAGCCAAGGAGGGGGCGCCGGGGAGACCCAGTACTTC. It yields the protein CASSQGGGAGETQYF. The V and J genes are TRBV4-2 and TRBJ2-5; TRBD1 matches 7 bases. CDR1 is LGHNA and CDR2 is YNFKEQ in the germline V gene. The CDR3 is made up of 15 amino acids. The trim removed 1 base at V and 5 bases at J, leaving 7 bases unmatched.

This clone was seen a few times. V and J are TRBV5-1 and TRBJ2-2, with 9 bases lining up with TRBD1. The CDR3 runs 15 residues. With 5 bases clipped from V and 6 bases from J, the junction kept 8 bases outside the gene matches. Germline V gene sequence: CDR1 SGHRS, CDR2 YFSETQ. CDR3 sequence (DNA): TGCGCCAGCAGTTGGGGACAGGGCGCGTCCGGGGAGCTGTTTTTT. Protein sequence: CASSWGQGASGELFF.

This clone was seen more than once but under ten times. This chain connects TRBV7-6 to TRBJ2-7, with 7 bases aligning to TRBD1. The germline gives CDR1 SGHVS, CDR2 FNYEAQ. The CDR3 has 16 amino acids. V was pared by 0 bases and J by 6 bases, with 11 bases of the junction left unmatched. CDR3 region: CASSLAPQGDLTEQYF. DNA of the CDR3: TGTGCCAGCAGCTTAGCTCCCCAGGGGGACCTCACCGAGCAGTACTTC.

This clone occurred many times. The gene calls are TRBV13 and TRBJ2-7; 10 positions match TRBD1. The V segment lost 4 bases and the J segment 4 bases; nucleotides outside the gene matches: 7. The CDR3 length is 15 residues. Germline assignment: CDR1 PRHDT and CDR2 FYEKMQ (reference sequence). The CDR3 DNA is TGTGCCAGCAGCTCAACGCCGGGACAGGGGTACGAGCAGTACTTC. It specifies CASSSTPGQGYEQYF.

V usage is TRBV27 and J usage is TRBJ2-3; tentatively, D is TRBD2 (6 bases). Germline-derived CDR1 and CDR2 are MNHEY and SMNVEV (reference sequence). The CDR3 is 14 residues long. The V and J ends lost 2 bases and 5 bases respectively, with 11 bases between them. The CDR3 bases are TGTGCCAGCAGTTTACGTGGGCGGGGAGATACGCAGTATTTT. It codes for CASSLRGRGDTQYF.

The CDR3 sequence is CASSLGLAGALASTDTQYF. DNA of the CDR3: TGTGCCAGCAGCTTAGGGCTAGCGGGAGCTTTGGCCAGTACAGATACGCAGTATTTT. The rearrangement joins TRBV7-2 to TRBJ2-3, with 10 bases identical to TRBD2. This CDR3 has 19 amino acids. Per the germline V gene, CDR1 is SGHTA and CDR2 is FQGNSA. J lost 3 bases, V lost 1 base, and 13 bases had no gene match.